The T cell receptor (beta chain) under discussion was sequenced for a study of blood T cells in healthy people across ages. V lost 5 bases and J lost 4, with 5 bases in between. CDR3 length: 11 residues. The germline V gene has CDR1 SGHTA and CDR2 FQGNSA. A second PCR of roughly 7 to 11 cycles used a sample-barcoded 5' primer and a J-beta primer mix. One entry per CDR3 protein results from TCRdb running MiXCR on the 5' RACE reads. The repertoire consists of 800,000 or so distinct CDR3 sequences, with 20% to 25% occurring once and the leading ten covering more than 3%. This clonotype was observed at least ten times. The sample was also linked to a second study, of T cells of mothers and their children.

The TCR comes from a boy between 10 and 17 years old in good health. The sequencing sample was made of blood. The chain joins TRBV7-2 to TRBJ2-5; D unclear. The CDR3 loop is CASSPSETQYF. The CDR3 DNA reads as TGTGCCAGCAGCCCGTCAGAGACCCAGTACTTC. Drawing the rest from reference TRBV7-2 and TRBJ2-5, the complete variable domain is GAGVSQSPSNKVTEKGKDVELRCDPISGHTALYWYRQSLGQGLEFLIYFQGNSAPDKSGLPSDRFSAERTGGSVSTLTIQRTQQEDSAVYLCASSPSETQYFGPGTRLLVL.